These T cell receptor beta chains were read from a single sample in a study of breast tumors, draining lymph nodes, adjacent tissues. TCRdb reprocessed the multiplex PCR reads with MiXCR, giving one entry per CDR3 protein. The repertoire has 270,000 or so distinct CDR3 sequences, 30% to 35% of them found once; the top ten carry roughly 1.1%. The sample was axillary lymph node tissue. These receptors came from a female donor with breast cancer. Some clones in this sample may be carry-over from other donors' samples. Each CDR3 is given with its conserved first and last residue. The order of the fields is clone size, D gene, J gene, V gene, CDR3 DNA, CDR3 protein. D genes are given only for firm matches. Clone size is stated in some rows and not others, as once, few, many or a class when expanded.

>once|TRBD2|TRBJ2-2|TRBV5-4
TGTGCCAGCAGCTTAAAGCTCACTAGCGGGAGCGTCGGGGAGCTGTTTTTT
CASSLKLTSGSVGELFF
>many|TRBD1|TRBJ2-2|TRBV24-1
TGTGCCACCAGTGATATAAGACAGGGAAGCACCGGGGAGCTGTTTTTT
CATSDIRQGSTGELFF
>few|.|TRBJ1-4|TRBV6-5
TGTGCCAGCAGTACCGATTACCCAACTAATGAAAAACTGTTTTTT
CASSTDYPTNEKLFF
>many|TRBD2|TRBJ2-1|TRBV7-8
TGTGCCAGCAGCTTAGACTTGGAGGGAGGGCCCACCTACAATGAGCAGTTCTTC
CASSLDLEGGPTYNEQFF
>once|.|TRBJ1-2|TRBV29-1
TGCAGCTTGGAAAGGTCTACTAGCTATGGCTACACCTTC
CSLERSTSYGYTF
>many|.|TRBJ2-7|TRBV20-1
TGCAGTGCTAGAGAGGTCGAGGTGGGAGAGCAGTACTTC
CSAREVEVGEQYF
>many|.|TRBJ2-5|TRBV5-4
TGTGCCAGCAGCTTGGAGGGGCAGGGAGAGACCCAGTACTTC
CASSLEGQGETQYF
>few|.|TRBJ2-7|TRBV27
TGTGCCAGCAGTTTATCGTGGGGGAGGTACGAGCAGTACTTC
CASSLSWGRYEQYF
>many|TRBD2|TRBJ2-1|TRBV7-3
TGTGCCAGCAGCTTAGGGACTAGCACTAACAATGAGCAGTTCTTC
CASSLGTSTNNEQFF
>many|.|TRBJ2-3|TRBV6-5
TGTGCCAGCAGTCAGGGAGTTGTAGCGGATACGCAGTATTTT
CASSQGVVADTQYF
>many|.|TRBJ1-2|TRBV5-1
TGCGCCAGCATGGGGACACTACACGGGGGCTACACCTTC
CASMGTLHGGYTF
>many|.|TRBJ2-1|TRBV19
TGTGCCAGTAGTCCTTCCGGTGGGTCCTACAATGAGCAGTTCTTC
CASSPSGGSYNEQFF
>.|TRBD2|TRBJ2-1|TRBV20-1
TGCAGTGCTAGGGGGACTAGCGGATTCACTGAGCAGTTCTTC
CSARGTSGFTEQFF
>many|.|TRBJ2-5|TRBV11-3
TGTGCCAGCAGCTCAACCGGGGAAGCGTACCAAGAGACCCAGTACTTC
CASSSTGEAYQETQYF
>.|TRBD1|TRBJ1-6|TRBV7-9
TGTGCCAGCACCGCGGGACAGTTCAATAATTCACCCCTCCACTTT
CASTAGQFNNSPLHF
>.|.|TRBJ2-4|TRBV2
TGTGCCAGCTCTTACGAGGGCCTAGTCAAAAACATTCAGTACTTC
CASSYEGLVKNIQYF
>few|.|TRBJ2-5|TRBV11-2
.
CASSLGVGRGSQETQHF
>few|.|TRBJ2-7|TRBV27
TGTGCCAGCAGTTTAGGAGTGCCTGCCTACGAGCAGTACTTC
CASSLGVPAYEQYF